The rows below give T cell receptor beta chains drawn from one sample of a study of blood T cell repertoires in COVID-19. Using immunoSEQ multiplex PCR, the repertoire was profiled, and TCRdb retains in-frame clones only, with some absent. Of 200,000 to 300,000 clones listed, around four fifths were seen once; the top ten hold roughly 12%. Source material: peripheral blood. These receptors came from a woman in her sixties or seventies with active or convalescent COVID-19. The CDR3 runs from the conserved cysteine through the conserved F or W. Where a row states a size, it is once, few, many or the class of an expanded clone; other rows omit it.

v_gene,abundance,CDR3aa
TRBV29-1,once,CSATTSGDSGELFF
TRBV9,once,CASSVQNNSPLHF
TRBV3-1/TRBV3-2,-,CASSPTFSTGYGYTF
TRBV4-3,-,CASSQLTGGNSPLHF
TRBV27,-,CASKGWGQDQPQHF
TRBV7-9,-,CASSLGQGAVEAFF
TRBV7-9,-,CASSTDRGYSGNTIYF
TRBV6-2/TRBV6-3,-,CASSMSSGVSTDTQYF
TRBV6-5,-,CASSYSVGGYEQYF
TRBV10-3,-,CAIKTPEQYGYTF
TRBV11-3,-,CASSLRTNEKLFF
TRBV27,-,CASSLSGTAQYGYTF
TRBV5-1,-,CASALGGPGTDTQYF
TRBV19,once,CASSIQGYRGRRTEAFF
TRBV9,-,CASSVAQRGNTGELFF
TRBV19,-,CASSIDPTVFYGYTF
TRBV30,-,CAWSRRRHYEQYF
TRBV19,-,CASRQAGETQYF
TRBV7-2,-,CASSLQLAGGRAPQYF
TRBV18,-,CASSPWTGGSNQPQHF
TRBV6-5,-,CATYGGQGSNQPQHF
TRBV2,-,CASRLAGGYNEQFF
TRBV11-3,-,CASSLGLSGGRSNEQFF
TRBV3-1/TRBV3-2,-,CASSVTGTQNTEAFF
TRBV10-2,-,CASSDRVGGPSGGYTF
TRBV5-8,few,CASSAPRDTRTDTQYF
TRBV11-2,-,CASSLGGMNTEAFF
TRBV10-1,-,CASSPDRGTEAFF
TRBV10-3,-,CAISVDGDSQPQHF
TRBV5-1,-,CASSLGSGTSIPDTQYF
TRBV5-1,-,CASSLVRTGGYGYTF
TRBV24-1,-,CATSDPSGGSGESTDTQYF
TRBV9,-,CASSVGLAGGPVNEQFF
TRBV9,-,CASSVAPQLETQYF
TRBV18,-,CASSPRQGTYEQYF
TRBV6-5,few,CASTTERESQPQHF
TRBV2,-,CASRRNPGLAFDEQFF
TRBV5-1,-,CASSLGFGDSPLHF
TRBV4-1,few,CASSPWGQGKIPEAFF
TRBV6-4,-,CASSDEGGGYTF
TRBV6-5,-,CASSAGTGGDQPQHF
TRBV11-1,-,CASSGIPRQGPYEQYF
TRBV29-1,-,CSVEDAGGAGTEAFF
TRBV2,-,CASKALGDQPQHF
TRBV7-2,-,CASSFPGGPSYNEQFF
TRBV2,-,CASRQGWDYNYGYTF
TRBV2,once,CASSVGTGAYEQYF
TRBV7-2,-,CASSIIGEGTEAFF
TRBV4-2,-,CASSQDQGALRGYTF
TRBV5-5,-,CASSLADRGRIYEQYF
TRBV11-2,-,CASSWGGGYTDTQYF
TRBV19,-,CASSIVRGSTDTQYF
TRBV12-3/TRBV12-4,-,CASSLGREKLFF
TRBV28,-,CASSLSFGTSTPDTQYF
TRBV9,-,CASSVVTSGASDTQYF
TRBV7-9,-,CASSLSGGTRETQYF
TRBV19,-,CASSIGAQGAVKKLFF
TRBV5-4,-,CASSLEGVGGYTF
TRBV11-2,-,CASRMTGYYGYTF
TRBV5-1,-,CASRDSPTDTQYF